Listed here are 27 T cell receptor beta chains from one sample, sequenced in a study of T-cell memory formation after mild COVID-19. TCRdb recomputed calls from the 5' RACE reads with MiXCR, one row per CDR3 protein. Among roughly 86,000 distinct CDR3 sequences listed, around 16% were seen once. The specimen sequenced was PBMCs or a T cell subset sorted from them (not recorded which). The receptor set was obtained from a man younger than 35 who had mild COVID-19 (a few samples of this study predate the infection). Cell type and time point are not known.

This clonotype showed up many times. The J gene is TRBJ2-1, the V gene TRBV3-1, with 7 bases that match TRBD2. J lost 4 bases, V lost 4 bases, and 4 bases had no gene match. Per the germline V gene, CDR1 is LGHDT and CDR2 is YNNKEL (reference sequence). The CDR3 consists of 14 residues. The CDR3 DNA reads TGTGCCAGCAGCCGAGGAGCGGGGTACAATGAGCAGTTCTTC. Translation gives CASSRGAGYNEQFF.

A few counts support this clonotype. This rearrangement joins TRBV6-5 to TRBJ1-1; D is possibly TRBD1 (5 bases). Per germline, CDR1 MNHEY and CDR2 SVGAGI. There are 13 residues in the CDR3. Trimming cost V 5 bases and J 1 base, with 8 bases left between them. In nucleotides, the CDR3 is TGTGCCAGCAGTCCCAGGGCGAACACTGAAGCTTTCTTT. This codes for CASSPRANTEAFF.

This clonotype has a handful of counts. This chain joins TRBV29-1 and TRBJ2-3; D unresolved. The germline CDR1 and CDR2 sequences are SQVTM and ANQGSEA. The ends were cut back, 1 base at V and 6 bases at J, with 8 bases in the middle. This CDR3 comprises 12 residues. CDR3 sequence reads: CSVEGFRDTQYF. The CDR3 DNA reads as TGCAGCGTTGAAGGTTTTAGGGATACGCAGTATTTT.

DNA for the CDR3: TGCGCCAGCAGCTTCGGACAGGGGGCACATGGCTACACCTTC. Amino acid sequence: CASSFGQGAHGYTF. This rearrangement joins TRBV5-1 to TRBJ1-2, with 11 bases fitting TRBD1. Germline CDR1 and CDR2: SGHRS and YFSETQ. This CDR3 is built from 14 residues. The junction had 3 bases not matched to a gene; V was cut back by 2 bases and J by 6 bases.

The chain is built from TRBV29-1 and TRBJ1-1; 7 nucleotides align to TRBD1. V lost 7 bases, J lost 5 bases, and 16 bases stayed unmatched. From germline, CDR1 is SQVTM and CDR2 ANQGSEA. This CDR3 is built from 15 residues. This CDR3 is CSGIAHRGGWTEAFF. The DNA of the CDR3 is TGCAGCGGGATAGCTCACAGGGGAGGGTGGACTGAAGCTTTCTTT.

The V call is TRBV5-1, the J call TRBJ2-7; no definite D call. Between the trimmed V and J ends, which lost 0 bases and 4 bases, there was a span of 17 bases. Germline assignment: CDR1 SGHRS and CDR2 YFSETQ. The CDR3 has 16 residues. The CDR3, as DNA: TGCGCCAGCAGCTTGGGCCACAAGACTCCGGTTTACGAGCAGTACTTC. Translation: CASSLGHKTPVYEQYF.

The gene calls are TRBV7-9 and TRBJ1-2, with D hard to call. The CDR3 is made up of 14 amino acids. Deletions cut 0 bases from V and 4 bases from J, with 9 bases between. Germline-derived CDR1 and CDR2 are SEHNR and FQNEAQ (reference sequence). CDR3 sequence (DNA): TGTGCCAGCAGCTTAGCCGCCCCCCCCTATGGCTACACCTTC. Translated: CASSLAAPPYGYTF.

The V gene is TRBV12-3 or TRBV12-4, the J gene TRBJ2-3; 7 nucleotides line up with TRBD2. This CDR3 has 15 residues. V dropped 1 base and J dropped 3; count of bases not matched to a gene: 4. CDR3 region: CASSLVGGRTDTQYF. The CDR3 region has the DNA TGTGCCAGCAGTTTAGTGGGAGGGAGGACAGATACGCAGTATTTT.

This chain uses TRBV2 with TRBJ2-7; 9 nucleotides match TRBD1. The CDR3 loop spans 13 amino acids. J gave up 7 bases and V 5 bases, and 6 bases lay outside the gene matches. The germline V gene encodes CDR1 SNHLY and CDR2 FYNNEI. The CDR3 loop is CASSSWTGEEQYV. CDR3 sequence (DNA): TGTGCCAGCAGTTCCTGGACAGGGGAAGAGCAGTACGTC.

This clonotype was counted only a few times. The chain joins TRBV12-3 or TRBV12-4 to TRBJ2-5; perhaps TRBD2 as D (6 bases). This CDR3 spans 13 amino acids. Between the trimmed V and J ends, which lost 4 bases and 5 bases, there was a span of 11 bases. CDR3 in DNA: TGTGCCAGCAGTTGGGCGGGGTTGGAGACCCAGTACTTC. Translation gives CASSWAGLETQYF.

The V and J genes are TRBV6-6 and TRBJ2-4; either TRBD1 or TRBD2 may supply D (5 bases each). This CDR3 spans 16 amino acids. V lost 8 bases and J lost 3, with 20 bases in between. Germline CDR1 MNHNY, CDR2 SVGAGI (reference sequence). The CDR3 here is CASVHRPAEGKNIQYF. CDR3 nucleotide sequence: TGTGCCAGCGTCCACAGGCCCGCTGAGGGCAAAAACATTCAGTACTTC.

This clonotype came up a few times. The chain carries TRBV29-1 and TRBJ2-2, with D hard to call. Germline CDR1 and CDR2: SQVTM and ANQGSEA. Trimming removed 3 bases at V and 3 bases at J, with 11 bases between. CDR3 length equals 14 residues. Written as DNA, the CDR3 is TGCAGCGTTGAGGACGGTTCGGACACCGGGGAGCTGTTTTTT. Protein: CSVEDGSDTGELFF.

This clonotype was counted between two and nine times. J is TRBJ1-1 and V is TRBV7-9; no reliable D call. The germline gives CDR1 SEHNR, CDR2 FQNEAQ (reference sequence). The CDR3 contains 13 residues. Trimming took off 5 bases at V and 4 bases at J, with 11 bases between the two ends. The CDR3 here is CASSAATTTEAFF. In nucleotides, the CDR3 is TGTGCCAGCAGCGCGGCGACAACCACTGAAGCTTTCTTT.

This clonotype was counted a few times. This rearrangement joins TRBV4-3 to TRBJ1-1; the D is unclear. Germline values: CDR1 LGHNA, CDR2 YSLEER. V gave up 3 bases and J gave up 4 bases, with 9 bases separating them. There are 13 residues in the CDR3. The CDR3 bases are TGCGCCAGCAGCCAGTGGAGGGCCACTGAAGCTTTCTTT. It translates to CASSQWRATEAFF.

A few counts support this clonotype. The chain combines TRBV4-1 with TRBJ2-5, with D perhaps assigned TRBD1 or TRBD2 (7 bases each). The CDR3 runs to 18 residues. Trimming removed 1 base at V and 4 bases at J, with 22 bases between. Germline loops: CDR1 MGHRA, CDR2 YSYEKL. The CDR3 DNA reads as TGCGCCAGCAGCCAAGCCATAGGGGGCGTAGCGGGTCGAGAGACCCAGTACTTC. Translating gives CASSQAIGGVAGRETQYF.

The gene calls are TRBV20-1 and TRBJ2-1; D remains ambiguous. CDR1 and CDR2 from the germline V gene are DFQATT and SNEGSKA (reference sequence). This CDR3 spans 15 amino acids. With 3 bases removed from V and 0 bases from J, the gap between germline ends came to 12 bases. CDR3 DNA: TGCAGTGCTAGGGACCCATTTAGCTCCTACAATGAGCAGTTCTTC. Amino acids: CSARDPFSSYNEQFF.

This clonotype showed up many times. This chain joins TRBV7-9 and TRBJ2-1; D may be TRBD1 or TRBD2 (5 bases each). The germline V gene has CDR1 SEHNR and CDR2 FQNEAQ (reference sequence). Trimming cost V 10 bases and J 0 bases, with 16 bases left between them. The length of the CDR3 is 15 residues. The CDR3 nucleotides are TGTGCCATCCACCCCGGGACGGACTCCTACAATGAGCAGTTCTTC. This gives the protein CAIHPGTDSYNEQFF.

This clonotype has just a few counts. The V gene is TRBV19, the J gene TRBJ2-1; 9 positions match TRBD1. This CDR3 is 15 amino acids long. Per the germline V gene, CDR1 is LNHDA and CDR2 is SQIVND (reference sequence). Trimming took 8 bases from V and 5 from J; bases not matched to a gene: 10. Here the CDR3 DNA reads TGTGCCAGTCATTCGCCGGGACAGGGACACAATGAGCAGTTCTTC. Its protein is CASHSPGQGHNEQFF.

CDR3 sequence (DNA): TGCGCCAGCAGCCCCACAGGGGGCCAAAATCAGCCCCAGCATTTT. It codes for CASSPTGGQNQPQHF. V gene TRBV4-3 combines with J gene TRBJ1-5, with 9 nucleotides matching TRBD1. The trim removed 4 bases at V and 4 bases at J, leaving 5 bases unmatched. This CDR3 has 15 amino acids. Germline lookup yields CDR1 LGHNA and CDR2 YSLEER.

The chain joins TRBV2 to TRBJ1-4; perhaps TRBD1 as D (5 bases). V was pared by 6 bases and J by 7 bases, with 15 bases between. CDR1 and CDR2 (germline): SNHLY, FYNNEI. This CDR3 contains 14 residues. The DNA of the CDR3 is TGTGCCAGCAGGGCCGGGACGGAAAGTGAAAAACTGTTTTTT. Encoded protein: CASRAGTESEKLFF.

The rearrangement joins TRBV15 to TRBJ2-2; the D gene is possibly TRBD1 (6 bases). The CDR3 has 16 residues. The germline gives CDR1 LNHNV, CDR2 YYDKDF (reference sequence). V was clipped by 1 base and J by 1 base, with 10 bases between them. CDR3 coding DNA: TGTGCCACCAGCAGAGTAGAGGGGGTGAACACCGGGGAGCTGTTTTTT. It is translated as CATSRVEGVNTGELFF.

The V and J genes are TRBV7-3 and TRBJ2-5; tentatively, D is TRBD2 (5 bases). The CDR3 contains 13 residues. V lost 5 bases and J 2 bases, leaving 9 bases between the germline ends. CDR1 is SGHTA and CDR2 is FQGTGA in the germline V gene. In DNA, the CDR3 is TGTGCCAGCAGCAAAACTAGGCAAGAGACCCAGTACTTC. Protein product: CASSKTRQETQYF.

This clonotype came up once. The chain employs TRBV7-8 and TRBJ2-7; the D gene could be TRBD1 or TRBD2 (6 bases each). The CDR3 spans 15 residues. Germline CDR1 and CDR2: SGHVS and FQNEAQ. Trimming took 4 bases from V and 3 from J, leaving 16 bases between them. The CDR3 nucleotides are TGTGCCAGCAGCTCAGAGGGGGGCTATTTCTACGAGCAGTACTTC. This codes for CASSSEGGYFYEQYF.

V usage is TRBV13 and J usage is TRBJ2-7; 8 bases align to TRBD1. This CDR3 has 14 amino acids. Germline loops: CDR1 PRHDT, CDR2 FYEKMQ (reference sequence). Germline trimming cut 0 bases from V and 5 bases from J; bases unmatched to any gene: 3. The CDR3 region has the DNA TGTGCCAGCAGCTTAGGAGCAGGGGGCAACGAGCAGTACTTC. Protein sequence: CASSLGAGGNEQYF.

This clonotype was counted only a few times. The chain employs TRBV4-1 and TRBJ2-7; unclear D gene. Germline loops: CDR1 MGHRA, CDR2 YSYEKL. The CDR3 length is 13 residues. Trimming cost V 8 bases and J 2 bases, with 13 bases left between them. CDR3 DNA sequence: TGCGCCAGCTCGCAAAGAGTTACCTACGAGCAGTACGTC. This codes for CASSQRVTYEQYV.

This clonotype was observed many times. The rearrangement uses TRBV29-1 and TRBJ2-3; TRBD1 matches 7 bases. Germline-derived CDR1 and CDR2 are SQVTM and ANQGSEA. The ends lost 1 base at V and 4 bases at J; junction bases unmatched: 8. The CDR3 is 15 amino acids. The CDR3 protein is CSVEGDRDIADTQYF. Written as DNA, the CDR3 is TGCAGCGTTGAAGGAGACAGGGACATAGCAGATACGCAGTATTTT.

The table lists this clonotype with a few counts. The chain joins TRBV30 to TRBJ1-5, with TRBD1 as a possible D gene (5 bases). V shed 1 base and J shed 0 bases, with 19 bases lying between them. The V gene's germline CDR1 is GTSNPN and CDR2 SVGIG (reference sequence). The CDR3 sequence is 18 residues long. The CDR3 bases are TGTGCCTGGAGTGACGGGGACCCGAGGAGAGGTAGCAATCAGCCCCAGCATTTT. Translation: CAWSDGDPRRGSNQPQHF. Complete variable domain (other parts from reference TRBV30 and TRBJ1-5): SQTIHQWPATLVQPVGSPLSLECTVEGTSNPNLYWYRQAAGRGLQLLFYSVGIGQISSEVPQNLSASRPQDRQFILSSKKLLLSDSGFYLCAWSDGDPRRGSNQPQHFGDGTRLSIL.